Below are 19 T cell receptor beta chains sequenced from a single sample in a study of T-cell reconstitution after alpha-beta-depleted transplantation in children. The authors prepared the TCRbeta library with unique molecular identifiers. From the PCR reads, TCRdb called clonotypes with MiXCR, one entry per CDR3 protein. Of 190,000 or so distinct CDR3 sequences in the sample, approximately 6.6% were seen once. The sample in question was PBMCs from the stem cell graft donor, obtained from the stem cell graft. The receptors were gathered from a human donor who donated a stem cell graft to a child with Wiskott-Aldrich syndrome.

In this sample, this clonotype turned up many times. The DNA for the CDR3 is TGCAGCGTTGTCCCAGGGGCCAGCACCGGGGAGCTGTTTTTT. Translation gives CSVVPGASTGELFF. The rearrangement links TRBV29-1 to TRBJ2-2, with a weak D call TRBD1 (6 bases). Germline lookup yields CDR1 SQVTM and CDR2 ANQGSEA. V dropped 4 bases and J dropped 4 bases, with 13 bases sitting between them. CDR3 length equals 14 residues.

This clonotype was observed at least ten times. The chain recombines TRBV4-2 with TRBJ2-7; D is undetermined. CDR3 length: 16 residues. Trimming left V 0 bases short and J 3 bases short, with 15 bases between. CDR1 LGHNA and CDR2 YNFKEQ come from the germline V gene. The CDR3 spells CASSQENRATIYEQYF. CDR3 sequence (DNA): TGTGCCAGCAGCCAAGAAAATAGGGCCACCATCTACGAGCAGTACTTC.

This clonotype has at least ten counts. V usage is TRBV20-1 and J usage is TRBJ2-1, with a tentative D call TRBD2 (5 bases). The V gene's germline CDR1 is DFQATT and CDR2 SNEGSKA (reference sequence). V lost 2 bases, J lost 7 bases, and 6 bases lay in between. The CDR3 runs 11 residues. CDR3 coding DNA: TGCAGTGCTAGAATAGCGAATGAGCAGTTCTTC. It translates to CSARIANEQFF.

Many counts were recorded for this clonotype. The gene calls are TRBV14 and TRBJ2-1; tentatively, D is TRBD2 (5 bases). Trimming stripped 3 bases from V and 8 bases from J, with 14 bases between. This CDR3 has 14 amino acids. Per germline, CDR1 SGHDN and CDR2 FVKESK. The CDR3 nucleotides read TGTGCCAGCAGCCAGAGGACTTCTTTCCATGAGCAGTTCTTC. This gives the protein CASSQRTSFHEQFF.

This clonotype was found many times. The genes are TRBV20-1 and TRBJ1-3, with D uncertain. The CDR3 is 15 residues long. Germline CDR1 reads DFQATT; CDR2 reads SNEGSKA (reference sequence). V was cut by 0 bases and J by 0 bases, with 9 bases left in between. The CDR3 region has the DNA TGCAGTGCTAGAGATACGGGAGCCTCTGGAAACACCATATATTTT. As protein: CSARDTGASGNTIYF.

Many counts were recorded for this clonotype. CDR3 protein: CASSFGESYEQYF. CDR3 coding DNA: TGCGCCAGCAGCTTCGGAGAGTCCTACGAGCAGTACTTC. The chain has TRBV5-1 and TRBJ2-7; D remains ambiguous. V lost 2 bases to trimming and J lost 1 base, with 7 bases between them. This CDR3 contains 13 residues. In germline, CDR1 is SGHRS, CDR2 YFSETQ.

This clonotype was seen many times. The chain joins TRBV15 to TRBJ2-3, with 12 bases fitting TRBD2. CDR1 is LNHNV, CDR2 YYDKDF, per germline (reference sequence). V gave up 2 bases and J gave up 2 bases; unmatched junction bases: 8. This CDR3 has 18 amino acids. The DNA of the CDR3 is TGTGCCACCAGCAGACTAGCGGGGGGGGCTCCCCTCACAGATACGCAGTATTTT. Encoded protein: CATSRLAGGAPLTDTQYF.

The sample holds many counts of this clonotype. V usage is TRBV6-1 and J usage is TRBJ2-7, with 7 bases matching TRBD1. The V segment lost 7 bases and the J segment 2 bases; nucleotides outside the gene matches: 14. CDR3 size: 16 residues. The germline V gene encodes CDR1 MNHNS and CDR2 SASEGT. CDR3 residues: CASKHYRDSGAYEQYF. The DNA of the CDR3 is TGTGCCAGCAAACATTATAGGGACAGCGGAGCCTACGAGCAGTACTTC.

This clonotype was observed at least ten times. The chain is built from TRBV20-1 and TRBJ2-7, with no clear D. The CDR3 consists of 11 residues. Germline V gives CDR1 DFQATT, CDR2 SNEGSKA (reference sequence). Trimming removed 6 bases from V and 3 bases from J, with 9 bases in between. CDR3 residues: CSALQDYEQYF. For the CDR3, the DNA is TGCAGTGCCCTCCAGGACTACGAGCAGTACTTC.

This clonotype was seen at least ten times. The chain carries TRBV20-1 and TRBJ1-6; no definite D call. V was shortened by 0 bases and J by 8 bases, with 8 bases between the two germline ends. The germline CDR1 and CDR2 sequences are DFQATT and SNEGSKA (reference sequence). The CDR3 runs to 13 residues. As DNA, the CDR3 is TGCAGTGCTAGAGATATCGGGGATTCACCCCTCCACTTT. Amino acids: CSARDIGDSPLHF.

This clonotype has only a few counts. The chain uses TRBV7-6 and TRBJ1-4; D is possibly TRBD1 (5 bases). The length of the CDR3 is 13 residues. Between the trimmed V and J ends, which lost 1 base and 6 bases, there was a span of 6 bases. Germline V gene lookup returns CDR1 SGHVS and CDR2 FNYEAQ. Here the CDR3 DNA reads TGTGCCAGCAGCTTAGGGGGGTATGAAAAACTGTTTTTT. This sequence encodes CASSLGGYEKLFF.

Many counts were recorded for this clonotype. This sequence joins TRBV11-2 and TRBJ2-1, with D possibly TRBD2 on 6 matching bases. This CDR3 is built from 16 residues. V shed 3 bases and J shed 6 bases, with 18 bases lying between them. Germline CDR1 and CDR2: SGHAT and FQNNGV. CDR3 in DNA: TGTGCCAGCAGCTTGGGCAAGGGAGGAGTGGGCAATGAGCAGTTCTTC. This encodes CASSLGKGGVGNEQFF. Filled out from reference TRBV11-2 and TRBJ2-1, the complete variable domain reads EAGVAQSPRYKIIEKRQSVAFWCNPISGHATLYWYQQILGQGPKLLIQFQNNGVVDDSQLPKDRFSAERLKGVDSTLKIQPAKLEDSAVYLCASSLGKGGVGNEQFFGPGTRLTVL.

This clonotype was recorded many times. The chain has TRBV5-1 and TRBJ1-1; D remains ambiguous. The germline gives CDR1 SGHRS, CDR2 YFSETQ. V lost 4 bases, J lost 2 bases, and 18 bases lay in between. The CDR3 length is 16 residues. CDR3 nucleotide sequence: TGCGCCAGCAGCCTAGCTCCGGGGTCCGCTAACACTGAAGCTTTCTTT. Its protein product is CASSLAPGSANTEAFF.

This clonotype was seen repeatedly, ten times or more. The genes are TRBV4-1 and TRBJ1-6, with D hard to call. The CDR3 extends over 18 amino acids. V lost 5 bases and J 0 bases, leaving 17 bases between the germline ends. Per the germline V gene, CDR1 is MGHRA and CDR2 is YSYEKL. CDR3 sequence: CASSDQIQWSSYNSPLHF. As DNA, the CDR3 is TGCGCCAGCAGCGACCAAATCCAATGGAGCTCCTATAATTCACCCCTCCACTTT.

This clonotype was observed at least ten times. The V and J genes are TRBV29-1 and TRBJ2-7; no definite D call. This CDR3 region has 12 residues. Trimming pared 6 bases from V and 1 base from J, leaving 10 bases between. Germline values: CDR1 SQVTM, CDR2 ANQGSEA. CDR3 bases: TGCAGCGTGAGATCGAGTTCCTACGAGCAGTACTTC. Translation: CSVRSSSYEQYF.

The J gene is TRBJ2-1, the V gene TRBV2; 7 bases line up with TRBD2. V was clipped by 3 bases and J by 4 bases; unmatched bases: 9. The germline V gene encodes CDR1 SNHLY and CDR2 FYNNEI. The CDR3 has 16 residues. As DNA, the CDR3 is TGTGCCAGCAGTGAGTTTGTAGCGGGCCCATACAATGAGCAGTTCTTC. Translated, it gives CASSEFVAGPYNEQFF.

The sample holds many counts of this clonotype. This chain connects TRBV11-2 to TRBJ1-4; D is possibly TRBD1 (5 bases). The V and J ends lost 5 bases and 0 bases respectively, with 19 bases between them. Germline V CDR1 and CDR2: SGHAT, FQNNGV. The CDR3 length is 18 residues. The CDR3 DNA reads TGTGCCAGCAGCAGAGGATGGGGCAGACTTGCAACTAATGAAAAACTGTTTTTT. Protein: CASSRGWGRLATNEKLFF.

DNA for the CDR3: TGTGCCAGCAGCTTAGTTATGACAGATACGCAGTATTTT. Translated: CASSLVMTDTQYF. The V and J genes are TRBV11-2 and TRBJ2-3; D uncertain. The CDR3 has 13 residues. Germline V gene sequence: CDR1 SGHAT, CDR2 FQNNGV. V lost 1 base, J lost 3 bases, and 5 bases lay in between.

This clonotype occurred once. In this CDR3 the conserved last residue, phenylalanine or tryptophan, is missing, so a read error is likely. The chain uses TRBV7-2 and TRBJ2-1; 11 positions match TRBD2. Trimming removed 1 base from V and 6 bases from J; junction bases left unmatched: 8. The CDR3 has 17 residues. Germline loops: CDR1 SGHTA, CDR2 FQGNSA. The CDR3 DNA follows: TGTGCCAGCAGCTTAGTCGGACGACTAGCGGGGCCCAATGAGCAGTTCTAC. Translated, it gives CASSLVGRLAGPNEQFY.